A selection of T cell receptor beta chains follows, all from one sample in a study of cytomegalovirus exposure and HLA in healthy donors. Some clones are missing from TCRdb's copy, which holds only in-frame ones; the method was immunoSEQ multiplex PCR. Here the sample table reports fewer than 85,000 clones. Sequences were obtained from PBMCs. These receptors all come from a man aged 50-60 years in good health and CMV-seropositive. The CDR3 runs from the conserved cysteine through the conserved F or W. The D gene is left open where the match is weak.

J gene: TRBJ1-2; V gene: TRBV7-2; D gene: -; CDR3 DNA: TGTGCCAGCAGCAACAGGGAGAGTAGGAATCATGGCTACACCTTC; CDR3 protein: CASSNRESRNHGYTF
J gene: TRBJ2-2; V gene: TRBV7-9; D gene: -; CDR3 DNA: TGTGCCAGCAGCCTCTACCGGGAAATCACCGGGGAGCTGTTTTTT; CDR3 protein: CASSLYREITGELFF
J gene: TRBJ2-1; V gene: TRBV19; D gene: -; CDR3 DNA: TGTGCCAGTAGTGCCTCTGGGCTAGCCACCCCCTACAATGAGCAGTTCTTC; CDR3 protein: CASSASGLATPYNEQFF
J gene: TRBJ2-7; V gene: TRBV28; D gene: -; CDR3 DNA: TGTGCCAGCAGTCTCGGCTACGAGCAGTACTTC; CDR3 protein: CASSLGYEQYF
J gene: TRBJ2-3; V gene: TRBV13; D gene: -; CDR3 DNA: TGTGCCAGCAGCTTAGTGAGCGGGCCGGCAGATACGCAGTATTTT; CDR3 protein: CASSLVSGPADTQYF
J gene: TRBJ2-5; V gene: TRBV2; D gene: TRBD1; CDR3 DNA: TGTGCCAGCAGTTCAGGGGGCAGAGAGACCCAGTACTTC; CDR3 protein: CASSSGGRETQYF
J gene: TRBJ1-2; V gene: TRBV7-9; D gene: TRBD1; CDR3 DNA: TGTGCCAGCAGCTCCTCCGGGACAGGACATGGCTACACCTTC; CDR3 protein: CASSSSGTGHGYTF
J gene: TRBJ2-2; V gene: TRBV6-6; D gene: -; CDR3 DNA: TGTGCCAGCAGCGACGCGACAGCGACCACCGGGGAGCTGTTTTTT; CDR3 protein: CASSDATATTGELFF
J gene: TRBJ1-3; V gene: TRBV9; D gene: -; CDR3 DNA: TGTGCCAGCAATTCGGGGAGCTCTGGAAACACCATATATTTT; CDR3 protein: CASNSGSSGNTIYF
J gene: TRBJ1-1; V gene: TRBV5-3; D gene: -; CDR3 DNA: TGTGCCAGCAGCTTAGCCCGGGGGATCAACACTGAAGCTTTCTTT; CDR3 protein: CASSLARGINTEAFF
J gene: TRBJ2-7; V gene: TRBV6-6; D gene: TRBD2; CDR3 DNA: TGTGCCAGCAGCCTGGGGGAGGGCGAGCAGTACTTC; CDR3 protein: CASSLGEGEQYF
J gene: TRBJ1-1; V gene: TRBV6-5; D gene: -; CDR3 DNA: TGTGCCAGCAGTTTGGCAGGGGACACTGAAGCTTTCTTT; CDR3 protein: CASSLAGDTEAFF
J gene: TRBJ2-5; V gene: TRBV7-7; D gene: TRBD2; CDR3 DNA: TGTGCCAGCAGCCCTCGGGGGGTTCAAGAGACCCAGTACTTC; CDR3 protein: CASSPRGVQETQYF
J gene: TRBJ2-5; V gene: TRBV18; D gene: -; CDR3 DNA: TGTGCCAGCTCCCGCACACGGGGACACTCCTACCAAGAGACCCAGTACTTC; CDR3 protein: CASSRTRGHSYQETQYF
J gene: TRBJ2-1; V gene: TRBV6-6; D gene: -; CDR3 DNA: TGTGCCAGCAGTTCCCTTAGAGGTGAGCAGTTCTTC; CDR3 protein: CASSSLRGEQFF
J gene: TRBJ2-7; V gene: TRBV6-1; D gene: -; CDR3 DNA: TGTGCCAGCAGTGAAGCGGGGCAACCCTACGAGCAGTACTTC; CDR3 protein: CASSEAGQPYEQYF
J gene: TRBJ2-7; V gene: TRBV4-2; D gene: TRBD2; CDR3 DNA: TGTGCCAGCAGCCAAACTACCCCCGGGTTAGCGGGAGGTCTCGGGGAGCAGTACTTC; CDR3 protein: CASSQTTPGLAGGLGEQYF
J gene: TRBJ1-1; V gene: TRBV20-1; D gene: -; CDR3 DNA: TGCAGTGCTCGGACAAACGCTGAAGCTTTCTTT; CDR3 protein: CSARTNAEAFF
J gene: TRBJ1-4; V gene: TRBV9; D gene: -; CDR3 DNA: TGTGCCAGCAGCCCTTTGATGGAGGGTGCTAATGAAAAACTGTTTTTT; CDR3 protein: CASSPLMEGANEKLFF
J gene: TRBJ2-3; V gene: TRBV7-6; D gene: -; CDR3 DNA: TGTGCCAGCAGCTGGGCAGGGAACACAGATACGCAGTATTTT; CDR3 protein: CASSWAGNTDTQYF
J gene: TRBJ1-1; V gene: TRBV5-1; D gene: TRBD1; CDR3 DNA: TGCGCCAGCAGCTTGGTGATAGGACAGGGGTTTAAGGGGAACACTGAAGCTTTCTTT; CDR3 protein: CASSLVIGQGFKGNTEAFF
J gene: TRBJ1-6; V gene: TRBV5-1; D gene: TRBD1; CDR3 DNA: TGCGCCAGCAGCTTGGCGGGACAGAAATCCCTCCACTTT; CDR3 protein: CASSLAGQKSLHF
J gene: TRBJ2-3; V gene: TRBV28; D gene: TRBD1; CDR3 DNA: TGTGCCAGCAGCCCACTCTGGACAGGGATCCGGGATACGCAGTATTTT; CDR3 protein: CASSPLWTGIRDTQYF
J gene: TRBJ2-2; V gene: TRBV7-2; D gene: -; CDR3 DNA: TGTGCCAGCACCTCAAGTGGGTCGGGAACCGGGGAGCTGTTTTTT; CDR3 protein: CASTSSGSGTGELFF